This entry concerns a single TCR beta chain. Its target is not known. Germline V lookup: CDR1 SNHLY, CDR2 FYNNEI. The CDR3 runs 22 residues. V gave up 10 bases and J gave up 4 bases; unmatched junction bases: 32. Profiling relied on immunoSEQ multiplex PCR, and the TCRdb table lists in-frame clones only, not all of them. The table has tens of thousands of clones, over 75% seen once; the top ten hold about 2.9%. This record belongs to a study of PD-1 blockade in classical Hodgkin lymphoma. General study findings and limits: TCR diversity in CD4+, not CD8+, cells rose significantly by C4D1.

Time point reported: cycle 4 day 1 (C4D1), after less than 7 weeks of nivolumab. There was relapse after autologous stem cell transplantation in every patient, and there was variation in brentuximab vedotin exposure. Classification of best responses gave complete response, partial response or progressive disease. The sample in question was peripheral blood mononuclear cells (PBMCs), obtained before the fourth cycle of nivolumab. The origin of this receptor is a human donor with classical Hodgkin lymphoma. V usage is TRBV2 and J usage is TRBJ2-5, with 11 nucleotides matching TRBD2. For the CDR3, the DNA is TGTGCCACCGAAAGGGAACGAATTGGGGCTATTCTTAGCGGGGGGGCCACAGAGACCCAGTACTTC. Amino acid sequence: CATERERIGAILSGGATETQYF. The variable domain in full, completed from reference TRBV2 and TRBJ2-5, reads EPEVTQTPSHQVTQMGQEVILRCVPISNHLYFYWYRQILGQKVEFLVSFYNNEISEKSEIFDDQFSVERPDGSNFTLKIRSTKLEDSAMYFCATERERIGAILSGGATETQYFGPGTRLLVL.